This record concerns one TCR beta chain sequence. Its antigen is not known. Using its own MiXCR run on the RT-PCR reads, TCRdb lists one record per CDR3 protein. The table lists 14,000 or so distinct CDR3 sequences, around 85% of them singletons. This specimen belongs to a study of yellow fever vaccine responses in identical twins. Study-level results: Twins reportedly showed a vaccine T cell response that seemed partly convergent and partly personalized.

Germline values: CDR1 SEHNR, CDR2 FQNEAQ (reference sequence). The CDR3 is 17 residues long. V was trimmed by 4 bases and J by 0 bases, leaving 19 bases between them. Source: T cells from blood (PBMCs), unsorted or a sorted subset (not recorded which), taken before or after yellow fever vaccination (not recorded which). The chain employs TRBV7-9 and TRBJ2-7, with unresolved D. The TCR was taken from a woman under 30 who received the yellow fever vaccine. The DNA of the CDR3 is TGTGCCAGCAGCTCCGCCGACTTTGGAACTTTCTCCTACGAGCAGTACTTC. Translation: CASSSADFGTFSYEQYF.